This T cell receptor (beta chain) was captured by sequencing in a study of vaccination and CD4 T cells after COVID-19. Study-level information: Convalescent cases consisted of six males and four females, of whom two were Hispanic.

Concerning this clonotype: Its antigen remains unidentified.

The Oncomine TCR Beta short-read assay generated sequence data from the DNA of cultured CD4+ T cells. TCRdb ran MiXCR on the PCR reads and lists one entry per CDR3 protein. The sample has 15,000 to 20,000 distinct CDR3 sequences, approximately 71% seen once. Treatment defined: roughly nine-day PBMC culture with coronavirus spike peptide pools or control peptides (ViraFEST assay). Material for sequencing was CD4+ T cells from blood, cultured in vitro. The sequence was collected from a human donor who had recovered from COVID-19.

CDR3 region: CASSPSSSTSGPSTDTQYF. The CDR3 DNA follows: TGTGCCAGCAGCCCTTCCTCCTCGACTAGCGGGCCCAGCACAGATACGCAGTATTTT. The chain combines TRBV7-4 with TRBJ2-3; 10 bases fit TRBD2. The V segment lost 5 bases and the J segment 0 bases; nucleotides outside the gene matches: 14. Germline CDR1 SGHVT, CDR2 SQSDAQ. The CDR3 loop spans 19 amino acids.